The 28 T cell receptor beta chains listed next were all sequenced from one sample in a study of Ad26.COV2.S vaccination and SARS-CoV-2 variants. Specified treatment: around 19 received Ad26.COV2.S at low or high dose, single or two shots; a few received placebo; per-sample allocation not given. Day 63 following the first vaccine or placebo injection was when the samples were taken. Libraries were prepared by immunoSEQ multiplex PCR; TCRdb keeps only in-frame clonotypes and omits some of them. The sample includes fewer than 500,000 clones, less than 95% of them seen just once. The input for sequencing was peripheral blood, taken in a trial of Ad26.COV2.S vaccine versus placebo. Receptor source: a person between 18 and 65 years old who received the Ad26.COV2.S COVID-19 vaccine or a placebo.

The chain has TRBV19 and TRBJ2-5, with TRBD1 identical over 7 bases. Germline V gene lookup returns CDR1 LNHDA and CDR2 SQIVND (reference sequence). The V gene end was trimmed by 1 base and the J gene end by 0 bases; junction bases not matched to a gene: 5. There are 16 residues in the CDR3. The chain's CDR3 is CASSIAQGWNQETQYF. The CDR3 nucleotides are TGTGCCAGTAGTATAGCACAGGGGTGGAACCAAGAGACCCAGTACTTC.

CDR3 coding DNA: TGTGCCAGCAGCTTAGAGTACACCGGGGAGCTGTTTTTT. This sequence encodes CASSLEYTGELFF. V usage is TRBV7-9 and J usage is TRBJ2-2; no clear D gene. Germline values: CDR1 SEHNR, CDR2 FQNEAQ (reference sequence). The CDR3 is 13 residues long. The V gene lost 1 base and the J gene lost 3 bases, with 3 bases spanning the gap.

The chain combines TRBV5-1 with TRBJ1-5, with 10 bases aligning to TRBD1. J was trimmed by 7 bases and V by 4 bases; bases with no gene match: 5. From germline, CDR1 is SGHRS and CDR2 YFSETQ. The CDR3 covers 14 residues. The CDR3 here is CASSPGTGVQPQHF. In DNA, the CDR3 is TGCGCCAGCAGCCCAGGGACAGGGGTCCAGCCCCAGCATTTT.

The chain joins TRBV9 to TRBJ2-1; D gene ambiguous. Trimming stripped 0 bases from V and 8 bases from J, with 9 bases between. The CDR3 loop spans 13 amino acids. Germline CDR1 SGDLS, CDR2 YYNGEE. CDR3 in amino acids: CASSVDSPDEQFF. CDR3 DNA sequence: TGTGCCAGCAGCGTAGATTCACCGGATGAGCAGTTCTTC.

This sequence joins TRBV3-1 (or the pseudogene TRBV3-2) and TRBJ2-1, with D maybe TRBD2 (6 bases). Trimming removed 4 bases from V and 3 bases from J, with 16 bases in between. Germline V gives CDR1 LGHDT, CDR2 YNNKEL (reference sequence). This CDR3 is 16 amino acids long. In DNA form, the CDR3 reads TGTGCCAGCAGCCGGCGGACTAACCTATTCTACAATGAGCAGTTCTTC. Translation gives CASSRRTNLFYNEQFF.

This rearrangement joins TRBV18 to TRBJ2-2, with 9 bases lining up with TRBD1. The germline CDR1 and CDR2 sequences are KGHSH and LQKENI. The CDR3 spans 16 residues. J lost 2 bases, V lost 5 bases, and 6 bases had no gene match. This CDR3 is CASSSDRGFNTGELFF. The DNA of the CDR3 is TGTGCCAGCTCATCGGACAGGGGCTTTAACACCGGGGAGCTGTTTTTT.

This chain links TRBV7-8 with TRBJ2-1; D is unclear. This CDR3 region has 16 residues. The V gene lost 5 bases and the J gene lost 0 bases, with 14 bases spanning the gap. CDR1 is SGHVS and CDR2 is FQNEAQ in the germline V gene. DNA for the CDR3: TGTGCCAGCAGCCACGGGCTTCGCCTCTCCTACAATGAGCAGTTCTTC. It encodes CASSHGLRLSYNEQFF.

Remarks on this clone: This same CDR3 is encoded by further DNA sequences in the sample. This chain connects TRBV30 to TRBJ1-5; 7 bases are a match to TRBD1. This CDR3 spans 14 amino acids. Germline assignment: CDR1 GTSNPN and CDR2 SVGIG (reference sequence). V lost 1 base and J lost 3; bases outside the gene matches: 3. CDR3 coding DNA: TGTGCCTGGAGTGCGGGACAGCTCAATCAGCCCCAGCATTTT. It translates to CAWSAGQLNQPQHF. Full variable domain (remainder filled in from reference TRBV30 and TRBJ1-5): SQTIHQWPATLVQPVGSPLSLECTVEGTSNPNLYWYRQAAGRGLQLLFYSVGIGQISSEVPQNLSASRPQDRQFILSSKKLLLSDSGFYLCAWSAGQLNQPQHFGDGTRLSIL.

The chain carries TRBV9 and TRBJ2-2; D is tentatively TRBD1 or TRBD2 (6 bases each). The germline V gene encodes CDR1 SGDLS and CDR2 YYNGEE. The CDR3 has 13 amino acids. Trimming pared 5 bases from V and 5 bases from J, leaving 10 bases between. For the CDR3, the DNA is TGTGCCAGCAGTGAGGGGGGAACCGGGGAGCTGTTTTTT. It encodes CASSEGGTGELFF.

The rearrangement joins TRBV25-1 to TRBJ2-2; D is ambiguous. V dropped 2 bases and J dropped 6 bases, with 7 bases sitting between them. The CDR3 runs to 13 residues. Germline CDR1 reads MGHDK; CDR2 reads SYGVNS. The CDR3 loop reads CASSEMSSGELFF. The CDR3 DNA reads as TGTGCCAGCAGTGAAATGTCCTCCGGGGAGCTGTTTTTT.

The gene calls are TRBV5-4 and TRBJ1-2, with TRBD1 matching over 8 bases. This CDR3 comprises 17 residues. J gave up 2 bases and V 3 bases, and 12 bases lay outside the gene matches. Germline V CDR1 and CDR2: SGHNT, YYREEE (reference sequence). The CDR3 DNA sequence: TGTGCCAGCAGCTCGCGGACAGGGTTATGGGTAAACTATGGCTACACCTTC. Translating gives CASSSRTGLWVNYGYTF.

The rearrangement uses TRBV6-2 or TRBV6-3 and TRBJ1-5; a weak D match, TRBD1 (6 bases). V was shortened by 5 bases and J by 2 bases, with 7 bases between the two germline ends. The CDR3 has 13 amino acids. The germline V gene has CDR1 MNHEY and CDR2 SVGEGT. The DNA for the CDR3 is TGTGCCAGCAGTCGACAGGGCAATCAGCCCCAGCATTTT. Amino acid sequence: CASSRQGNQPQHF.

V is TRBV7-7 and J is TRBJ2-5; 7 bases fit TRBD2. In germline, CDR1 is SSHAT, CDR2 FNYEAQ (reference sequence). Trimming removed 3 bases from V and 5 bases from J; junction bases left unmatched: 9. This CDR3 region has 15 residues. The CDR3 here is CASSLGLAAGETQYF. The CDR3 DNA reads as TGTGCCAGCAGCTTGGGCCTAGCGGCGGGGGAGACCCAGTACTTC.

For the CDR3, the DNA is TGTGCCAGCAGTTCCTACACCAGGGGGCGGACAGATACGCAGTATTTT. Residues: CASSSYTRGRTDTQYF. V gene TRBV28 combines with J gene TRBJ2-3; 8 bases are shared with TRBD1. CDR3 size: 16 residues. V shed 4 bases, J shed 3 bases, and the junction held 9 bases outside the gene matches. Germline CDR1 and CDR2: MDHEN and SYDVKM.

J is TRBJ1-1 and V is TRBV7-9; D not certain. Germline assignment: CDR1 SEHNR and CDR2 FQNEAQ (reference sequence). The CDR3 length is 12 residues. Trimming took off 6 bases at V and 6 bases at J, with 11 bases between the two ends. The CDR3 nucleotides are TGTGCCAGCAGGGGAAATAAGGCTGAAGCTTTCTTT. This gives the protein CASRGNKAEAFF. Combining the CDR3 with reference TRBV7-9 and TRBJ1-1 gives the whole variable domain DTGVSQNPRHKITKRGQNVTFRCDPISEHNRLYWYRQTLGQGPEFLTYFQNEAQLEKSRLLSDRFSAERPKGSFSTLEIQRTEQGDSAMYLCASRGNKAEAFFGQGTRLTVV.

The CDR3 here is CASSQDLGSEQYF. For the CDR3, the DNA is TGCGCCAGCAGCCAAGATTTGGGGTCCGAGCAGTACTTC. The chain uses TRBV4-3 and TRBJ2-7; D uncertain. Germline V gives CDR1 LGHNA, CDR2 YSLEER. The CDR3 loop spans 13 amino acids. Trimming removed 0 bases at V and 6 bases at J, with 9 bases between.

This chain links TRBV5-1 with TRBJ2-5, with D hard to call. In germline, CDR1 is SGHRS, CDR2 YFSETQ. This CDR3 contains 14 residues. V was clipped by 2 bases and J by 1 base, with 9 bases between them. The CDR3 region has the DNA TGCGCCAGCAGCTTACAGAGCCGCCAAGAGACCCAGTACTTC. Protein product: CASSLQSRQETQYF.

The rearrangement uses TRBV28 and TRBJ2-2; 12 bases map to TRBD2. CDR3 length: 16 amino acids. Germline-derived CDR1 and CDR2 are MDHEN and SYDVKM. Losses at the gene ends were 6 bases for V and 6 bases for J; bases not matched to a gene: 8. The CDR3 protein is CASSPGLAGSAGELFF. CDR3 DNA sequence: TGTGCCAGCAGCCCGGGACTAGCGGGCTCCGCCGGGGAGCTGTTTTTT.

This chain links TRBV18 with TRBJ2-1, with 10 positions matching TRBD2. Germline CDR1 reads KGHSH; CDR2 reads LQKENI. The CDR3 has 16 residues. V lost 4 bases, J lost 4 bases, and 7 bases stayed unmatched. The DNA for the CDR3 is TGTGCCAGCTCACAAACTAGCGGGGCCCTTTACAATGAGCAGTTCTTC. Its translation: CASSQTSGALYNEQFF. Combining the CDR3 with reference TRBV18 and TRBJ2-1 gives the whole variable domain NAGVMQNPRHLVRRRGQEARLRCSPMKGHSHVYWYRQLPEEGLKFMVYLQKENIIDESGMPKERFSAEFPKEGPSILRIQQVVRGDSAAYFCASSQTSGALYNEQFFGPGTRLTVL.

The J gene is TRBJ2-1, the V gene TRBV12-5, with D hard to call. V lost 2 bases and J lost 10, with 9 bases in between. The V gene's germline CDR1 is LGHNT and CDR2 FRNRAP. This CDR3 region has 12 residues. CDR3 in DNA: TGTGCTAGTGGTTTGCCACCGCGGGAGCAGTTCTTC. Translating gives CASGLPPREQFF. The full variable domain, completed using reference TRBV12-5 and TRBJ2-1, is DARVTQTPRHKVTEMGQEVTMRCQPILGHNTVFWYRQTMMQGLELLAYFRNRAPLDDSGMPKDRFSAEMPDATLATLKIQPSEPRDSAVYFCASGLPPREQFFGPGTRLTVL.

The rearrangement links TRBV7-9 to TRBJ1-1; D ambiguous. Germline loops: CDR1 SEHNR, CDR2 FQNEAQ (reference sequence). This CDR3 comprises 11 residues. The V and J ends lost 1 base and 10 bases respectively, with 7 bases between them. CDR3 nucleotide sequence: TGTGCCAGCAGCTTAGGCGGTGGAGCTTTCTTT. It is translated as CASSLGGGAFF.

This chain joins TRBV5-6 and TRBJ2-3, with 10 bases that match TRBD2. Germline CDR1 is SGHDT and CDR2 is YYEEEE. This CDR3 comprises 15 residues. V lost 2 bases to trimming and J lost 3 bases; unmatched junction nucleotides: 3. The DNA for the CDR3 is TGTGCCAGCAGCTTAACTAGCGGGGATACAGATACGCAGTATTTT. Protein product: CASSLTSGDTDTQYF.

V gene TRBV10-3 combines with J gene TRBJ2-2; 11 bases agree with TRBD1. V was clipped by 7 bases and J by 4 bases; unmatched bases: 5. CDR1 and CDR2 (germline): ENHRY, SYGVKD. The CDR3 sequence is 15 residues long. Here the CDR3 DNA reads TGTGCCATCAAAACCGGGACAGGGGGCACCGGGGAGCTGTTTTTT. Protein: CAIKTGTGGTGELFF.

The J gene is TRBJ2-1, the V gene TRBV6-5, with D perhaps given as TRBD1 or TRBD2 (5 bases each). The CDR3 has 16 amino acids. The V end was cut by 4 bases, the J end by 0 bases, with 13 bases between. Germline-derived CDR1 and CDR2 are MNHEY and SVGAGI. The CDR3 DNA sequence: TGTGCCAGCAGTTCCTCGTGGGGGAGCTCCTACAATGAGCAGTTCTTC. This sequence encodes CASSSSWGSSYNEQFF.

The chain couples TRBV27 to TRBJ2-7; 9 nucleotides line up with TRBD1. CDR3 size: 14 residues. The germline CDR1 and CDR2 sequences are MNHEY and SMNVEV (reference sequence). The J segment lost 7 bases and the V segment lost 6 bases, leaving 10 bases of the junction unmatched. CDR3 protein: CASSWNRGREEQYF. CDR3 coding DNA: TGTGCCAGCAGCTGGAACAGGGGGCGTGAAGAGCAGTACTTC.

Many counts were recorded for this clone. V usage is TRBV4-1 and J usage is TRBJ2-3, with TRBD2 matching 10 bases. The CDR3 runs 18 residues. V dropped 3 bases and J dropped 0; count of bases not matched to a gene: 9. The V gene's germline CDR1 is MGHRA and CDR2 YSYEKL. DNA for the CDR3: TGCGCCAGCAGCCACCTTCTTAAGACTAGCGGGAGCACAGATACGCAGTATTTT. Its protein product is CASSHLLKTSGSTDTQYF.

The chain joins TRBV7-9 to TRBJ2-3, with 9 bases matching TRBD2. V lost 1 base to trimming and J lost 2 bases; unmatched junction nucleotides: 7. This CDR3 spans 17 amino acids. CDR1 is SEHNR, CDR2 FQNEAQ, per germline (reference sequence). Written as DNA, the CDR3 is TGTGCCAGCAGCTTAGGATTCGCGGGAGGGTACACAGATACGCAGTATTTT. Protein: CASSLGFAGGYTDTQYF. The complete variable domain, with remaining parts taken from reference TRBV7-9 and TRBJ2-3, reads DTGVSQNPRHKITKRGQNVTFRCDPISEHNRLYWYRQTLGQGPEFLTYFQNEAQLEKSRLLSDRFSAERPKGSFSTLEIQRTEQGDSAMYLCASSLGFAGGYTDTQYFGPGTRLTVL.

This chain uses TRBV11-3 with TRBJ2-7; a weak D match, TRBD2 (5 bases). Per germline, CDR1 SGHNT and CDR2 YENEEA. V was cut by 5 bases and J by 1 base, with 9 bases left in between. CDR3 size: 13 residues. The CDR3 sequence is CASSRAASYEQYF. The CDR3 DNA sequence: TGTGCCAGCAGCCGAGCGGCTTCCTACGAGCAGTACTTC.